This passage covers 30 T cell receptor beta chains from one sample sequenced in a study of T cells in Graves' hyperthyroidism and ophthalmopathy. It was RNA transcripts that yielded the amplified TCR beta CDR3 regions. The HTBI primer set served for first-round RT-PCR of the TCR CDR3. TCRdb reprocessed the multiplex PCR reads with MiXCR, giving one entry per CDR3 protein. Of over 200,000 distinct CDR3 sequences in the sample, about 15% are singletons; the top ten hold about an eighth. Sequenced input: blood. The receptors originated from a woman in her thirties or forties with Graves' hyperthyroidism that later progressed to Graves' ophthalmopathy.

This clonotype was observed at least ten times. This rearrangement joins TRBV2 to TRBJ2-1, with TRBD2 as a possible D gene (5 bases). V lost 5 bases to trimming and J lost 5 bases, with 13 bases between them. CDR1 is SNHLY, CDR2 FYNNEI, per germline. This CDR3 spans 14 amino acids. This CDR3 is CASSYRGINNEQFF. CDR3 in DNA: TGTGCCAGCAGTTATCGGGGTATCAACAATGAGCAGTTCTTC.

Ten or more counts support this clonotype. This chain uses TRBV6-2 or TRBV6-3 with TRBJ1-1; 7 bases fit TRBD1. This CDR3 region has 15 residues. Germline V gives CDR1 MNHEY, CDR2 SVGEGT. V gave up 5 bases and J gave up 0 bases; unmatched junction bases: 6. CDR3 residues: CASSRRDSMNTEAFF. CDR3 nucleotides: TGTGCCAGCAGTCGCCGGGACAGCATGAACACTGAAGCTTTCTTT.

The table lists this clonotype with many counts. The genes are TRBV24-1 and TRBJ2-6; D is unresolved. The CDR3 has 16 residues. Trimming shortened V by 0 bases and J by 0 bases, and 5 bases separated the two germline ends. Per germline, CDR1 KGHDR and CDR2 SFDVKD. The CDR3 sequence: CATSDLDRSGANVLTF. The CDR3 DNA is TGTGCCACCAGTGATTTGGACCGCTCTGGGGCCAACGTCCTGACTTTC.

This clonotype has ten or more counts. CDR3 DNA sequence: TGTGCCAGCAGCTTCGGCGGGACAGACTTTAGCAATCAGCCCCAGCATTTT. Its translation is CASSFGGTDFSNQPQHF. The gene calls are TRBV13 and TRBJ1-5, with 7 bases identical to TRBD1. The CDR3 is made up of 17 amino acids. Looked up from germline, CDR1 is PRHDT and CDR2 is FYEKMQ (reference sequence). The ends lost 3 bases at V and 0 bases at J; junction bases unmatched: 8.

This clonotype was seen repeatedly, ten times or more. The rearrangement joins TRBV28 to TRBJ2-4; D possibly corresponds to TRBD1 (5 bases). CDR3 size: 14 residues. Germline loops: CDR1 MDHEN, CDR2 SYDVKM. The V end lost 3 bases, the J end lost 5 bases, and 11 bases lay between the germline ends. CDR3 amino acids: CASSFPGSENIQYF. CDR3 in DNA: TGTGCCAGCAGTTTCCCAGGGTCAGAAAACATTCAGTACTTC.

The chain uses TRBV11-3 and TRBJ2-1; 8 bases match TRBD2. The ends lost 5 bases at V and 6 bases at J; junction bases unmatched: 9. The CDR3 has 15 residues. Germline V lookup: CDR1 SGHNT, CDR2 YENEEA. The CDR3 region is CASSTAGTRGNEQFF. The CDR3 DNA reads TGTGCCAGCAGCACGGCCGGGACTAGGGGCAATGAGCAGTTCTTC. The whole variable domain, filled in from reference TRBV11-3 and TRBJ2-1, reads EAGVVQSPRYKIIEKKQPVAFWCNPISGHNTLYWYLQNLGQGPELLIRYENEEAVDDSQLPKDRFSAERLKGVDSTLKIQPAELGDSAVYLCASSTAGTRGNEQFFGPGTRLTVL.

Many counts were recorded for this clonotype. V gene TRBV27 combines with J gene TRBJ1-5; 7 nucleotides match TRBD1. This CDR3 spans 16 amino acids. Looked up from germline, CDR1 is MNHEY and CDR2 is SMNVEV (reference sequence). V shed 5 bases and J 4 bases; nucleotides not matched to a gene: 11. The CDR3 region has the DNA TGTGCCAGCAGTCCCCTAGGGACAGCTGAGAATCAGCCCCAGCATTTT. Translation: CASSPLGTAENQPQHF.

This clonotype was found many times. This chain uses TRBV19 with TRBJ2-1; D not resolved. Germline CDR1 and CDR2: LNHDA and SQIVND (reference sequence). This CDR3 has 14 residues. V dropped 7 bases and J dropped 9 bases, with 19 bases sitting between them. The CDR3 DNA reads as TGTGCCAGTAATCGAGGTTCCCCCCCATCTGAGCAGTTCTTC. The encoded protein is CASNRGSPPSEQFF.

A word on this clonotype: The germline gene is not matched at one end of the junction; a read error may be the cause. The chain is built from TRBV24-1 and TRBJ2-5; 7 bases map to TRBD1. CDR1 and CDR2 (germline): KGHDR, SFDVKD. This CDR3 has 15 residues. For the CDR3, the DNA is TGTGCCGCCAGTGATTTGCAAGGGGGCAGGGAGACCCAGTACTTC. Translation: CAASDLQGGRETQYF.

This clonotype was counted ten times or more. This chain connects TRBV7-8 to TRBJ1-3; 7 nucleotides align to TRBD1. This CDR3 has 14 residues. Germline CDR1 is SGHVS and CDR2 is FQNEAQ. The trim removed 5 bases at V and 2 bases at J, leaving 3 bases unmatched. Here the CDR3 reads CASSRRGTGNTIYF. The CDR3 DNA follows: TGTGCCAGCAGCCGCAGGGGGACTGGAAACACCATATATTTT.

This clonotype has a count of ten or more. The rearrangement uses TRBV7-8 and TRBJ2-1, with D maybe TRBD2 (5 bases). Trimming left V 1 base short and J 6 bases short, with 13 bases between. There are 15 residues in the CDR3. The V gene's germline CDR1 is SGHVS and CDR2 FQNEAQ. CDR3 protein: CASSLVWLAGNEQFF. The CDR3 DNA reads TGTGCCAGCAGCTTAGTCTGGCTAGCTGGCAATGAGCAGTTCTTC.

This clonotype has ten or more counts. This chain uses TRBV3-1 with TRBJ2-1; TRBD2 matches at 9 bases. The ends lost 6 bases at V and 0 bases at J; junction bases unmatched: 6. CDR3 length: 16 amino acids. Germline loops: CDR1 LGHDT, CDR2 YNNKEL (reference sequence). CDR3 sequence (DNA): TGTGCCAGCAGTGGACTAGCGCCTAGCTCCTACAATGAGCAGTTCTTC. Its translation: CASSGLAPSSYNEQFF.

The chain couples TRBV7-9 to TRBJ2-3; D unresolved. Germline V CDR1 and CDR2: SEHNR, FQNEAQ (reference sequence). This CDR3 spans 14 amino acids. Trimming took off 5 bases at V and 2 bases at J, with 11 bases between the two ends. The CDR3 coding sequence is TGTGCCAGCAGCCTGGGATTTTTCACAGATACGCAGTATTTT. Encoded protein: CASSLGFFTDTQYF.

The table lists this clonotype with a count of one. The chain uses TRBV30 and TRBJ1-5; D call uncertain. Germline V CDR1 and CDR2: GTSNPN, SVGIG (reference sequence). The CDR3 is made up of 12 amino acids. Trimming pared 3 bases from V and 6 bases from J, leaving 9 bases between. As DNA, the CDR3 is TGTGCCTGGAGACGCCCTGGTCAGCCCCAGCATTTT. This sequence encodes CAWRRPGQPQHF.

This sequence joins TRBV10-3 and TRBJ1-1; possibly TRBD1 for D (5 bases). CDR3 length equals 17 residues. V lost 10 bases, J lost 0 bases, and 24 bases lay in between. Germline lookup yields CDR1 ENHRY and CDR2 SYGVKD. CDR3 DNA sequence: TGTGCCAGCCTGGAGGTCGGGGCAGGCATTATGAACACTGAAGCTTTCTTT. Its translation: CASLEVGAGIMNTEAFF.

This clonotype was seen repeatedly, ten times or more. The chain combines TRBV25-1 with TRBJ2-7; D gene ambiguous. The germline gives CDR1 MGHDK, CDR2 SYGVNS. V was pared by 1 base and J by 0 bases, with 10 bases between. This CDR3 region has 15 residues. CDR3 region: CASSEWIGPSYEQYF. The CDR3 DNA follows: TGTGCCAGCAGTGAATGGATAGGCCCCTCCTACGAGCAGTACTTC.

This clonotype was detected many times. The gene calls are TRBV6-1 and TRBJ1-5; no reliable D call. Trimming stripped 5 bases from V and 2 bases from J, with 13 bases between. Germline CDR1 reads MNHNS; CDR2 reads SASEGT. The CDR3 has 15 residues. The CDR3 loop is CASSKGPVGNQPQHF. CDR3 in DNA: TGTGCCAGCAGTAAAGGGCCGGTGGGCAATCAGCCCCAGCATTTT.

The V and J genes are TRBV3-1 and TRBJ2-1; 11 nucleotides agree with TRBD2. Germline V gene sequence: CDR1 LGHDT, CDR2 YNNKEL (reference sequence). The CDR3 totals 15 residues. Losses at the gene ends were 7 bases for V and 7 bases for J; bases not matched to a gene: 9. CDR3 sequence (DNA): TGTGCCAGCACCCTAACTAGCGGGAGATTAAATGAGCAGTTCTTC. The encoded protein is CASTLTSGRLNEQFF.

This clonotype has ten or more counts. V usage is TRBV6-1 and J usage is TRBJ1-1; D is unresolved. CDR1 and CDR2 from the germline V gene are MNHNS and SASEGT. The CDR3 contains 13 residues. Trimming took 5 bases from V and 1 from J, leaving 8 bases between them. CDR3 amino acids: CASSPSQNTEAFF. CDR3 nucleotide sequence: TGTGCCAGCAGTCCGTCCCAGAACACTGAAGCTTTCTTT.

This clonotype was detected many times. The V and J genes are TRBV25-1 and TRBJ2-1; 8 nucleotides line up with TRBD2. Germline CDR1 MGHDK, CDR2 SYGVNS. V lost 10 bases, J lost 8 bases, and 22 bases stayed unmatched. The CDR3 covers 17 residues. CDR3 nucleotide sequence: TGTGCCAACCCGGGACTAGAGGTACAAATGGAGGGGGATGAGCAGTTCTTC. It translates to CANPGLEVQMEGDEQFF.

The sample holds many counts of this clonotype. The chain carries TRBV3-1 and TRBJ1-1, with D hard to call. CDR1 LGHDT and CDR2 YNNKEL come from the germline V gene (reference sequence). V shed 1 base and J shed 1 base, with 7 bases lying between them. This CDR3 is built from 14 residues. In nucleotides, the CDR3 is TGTGCCAGCAGCCAAGGAAGTCCGAACACTGAAGCTTTCTTT. It is translated as CASSQGSPNTEAFF.

At least ten counts were recorded for this clonotype. The V call is TRBV4-1, the J call TRBJ1-6; possibly TRBD1 for D (6 bases). Germline CDR1 MGHRA, CDR2 YSYEKL. V was cut by 4 bases and J by 4 bases, with 17 bases left in between. This CDR3 spans 17 amino acids. The CDR3 is CASSRGGGNSYNSPLHF. For the CDR3, the DNA is TGCGCCAGCAGCCGAGGAGGGGGGAACTCTTATAATTCACCCCTCCACTTT.

This clonotype was seen ten or more times. The V gene is TRBV28, the J gene TRBJ2-2, with unresolved D. Germline assignment: CDR1 MDHEN and CDR2 SYDVKM. The CDR3 spans 12 residues. V gave up 3 bases and J gave up 6 bases, with 5 bases separating them. The CDR3 DNA is TGTGCCAGCAGTTTTTTGCCCGGGGAGCTGTTTTTT. Protein sequence: CASSFLPGELFF. The complete variable domain, with remaining parts taken from reference TRBV28 and TRBJ2-2, reads DVKVTQSSRYLVKRTGEKVFLECVQDMDHENMFWYRQDPGLGLRLIYFSYDVKMKEKGDIPEGYSVSREKKERFSLILESASTNQTSMYLCASSFLPGELFFGEGSRLTVL.

The rearrangement links TRBV30 to TRBJ2-1; D unclear. Germline V gene sequence: CDR1 GTSNPN, CDR2 SVGIG (reference sequence). V shed 3 bases and J shed 0 bases, with 6 bases lying between them. The CDR3 loop spans 13 amino acids. For the CDR3, the DNA is TGTGCCTGGAGGAGAACCTCCTACAATGAGCAGTTCTTC. Translating gives CAWRRTSYNEQFF.

Concerning this clonotype itself: Since a much larger clone is just one base distant, this may be a read error. The conserved final phenylalanine or tryptophan is absent from the CDR3, which likely points to a read error. The chain has TRBV28 and TRBJ1-2; D gene uncertain. CDR3 length: 8 residues. Germline assignment: CDR1 MDHEN and CDR2 SYDVKM. Trimming took 11 bases from V and 4 from J, leaving 2 bases between them. CDR3 region: CAPYGYTS. The CDR3 region has the DNA TGTGCCCCCTATGGCTACACCTCC.

The sample holds many counts of this clonotype. The V and J genes are TRBV20-1 and TRBJ2-3; D unclear. V was cut by 6 bases and J by 6 bases, with 10 bases left in between. CDR3 size: 11 residues. CDR1 is DFQATT and CDR2 is SNEGSKA in the germline V gene (reference sequence). This chain's CDR3 is CSADGQDTQYF. The CDR3 DNA sequence: TGCAGTGCCGATGGGCAGGATACGCAGTATTTT.

This clonotype was counted ten times or more. The rearrangement joins TRBV28 to TRBJ2-3, with TRBD1 identical over 7 bases. Germline lookup yields CDR1 MDHEN and CDR2 SYDVKM. With 5 bases clipped from V and 1 base from J, the junction kept 6 bases outside the gene matches. The CDR3 has 15 amino acids. The CDR3 bases are TGTGCCAGCAGTACGACAGGGTCGGGCACAGATACGCAGTATTTT. This codes for CASSTTGSGTDTQYF.

This clonotype occurred many times. The chain combines TRBV2 with TRBJ2-1, with D perhaps matching TRBD2 (5 bases). The CDR3 contains 14 residues. The V end lost 2 bases, the J end lost 0 bases, and 5 bases lay between the germline ends. In germline, CDR1 is SNHLY, CDR2 FYNNEI. In DNA, the CDR3 is TGTGCCAGCAGTGAAACTAGCTCCTACAATGAGCAGTTCTTC. Residues: CASSETSSYNEQFF.

The chain couples TRBV9 to TRBJ1-3, with D unclear. Germline loops: CDR1 SGDLS, CDR2 YYNGEE. The CDR3 has 14 residues. The V gene lost 3 bases and the J gene lost 3 bases, with 10 bases spanning the gap. The CDR3 sequence: CASSAAASGNTIYF. The DNA of the CDR3 is TGTGCCAGCAGCGCGGCAGCCAGTGGAAACACCATATATTTT.

This clonotype occurred many times. The chain links TRBV20-1 to TRBJ2-1; D is unresolved. The CDR3 spans 15 residues. Per the germline V gene, CDR1 is DFQATT and CDR2 is SNEGSKA (reference sequence). The V end was cut by 5 bases, the J end by 2 bases, with 16 bases between. As DNA, the CDR3 is TGCAGTGCTGGACCCCTCCAGGATACCTACAATGAGCAGTTCTTC. This codes for CSAGPLQDTYNEQFF.